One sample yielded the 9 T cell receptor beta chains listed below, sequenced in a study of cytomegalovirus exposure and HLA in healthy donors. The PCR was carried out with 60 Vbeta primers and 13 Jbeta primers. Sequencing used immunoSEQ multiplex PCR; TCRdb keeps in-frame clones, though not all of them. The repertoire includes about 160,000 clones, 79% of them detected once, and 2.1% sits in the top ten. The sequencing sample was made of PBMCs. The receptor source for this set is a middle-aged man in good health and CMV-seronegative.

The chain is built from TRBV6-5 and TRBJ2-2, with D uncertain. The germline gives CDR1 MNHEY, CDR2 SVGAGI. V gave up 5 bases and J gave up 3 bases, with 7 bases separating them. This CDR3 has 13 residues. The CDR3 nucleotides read TGTGCCAGCAGTACCCGGGACACCGGGGAGCTGTTTTTT. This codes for CASSTRDTGELFF.

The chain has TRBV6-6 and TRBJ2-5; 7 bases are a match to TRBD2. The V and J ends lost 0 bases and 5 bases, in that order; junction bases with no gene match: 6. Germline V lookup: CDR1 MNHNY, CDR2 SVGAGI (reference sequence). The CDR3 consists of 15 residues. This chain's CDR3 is CASSYSVPSGETQYF. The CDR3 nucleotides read TGTGCCAGCAGTTACTCGGTACCTAGCGGCGAGACCCAGTACTTC.

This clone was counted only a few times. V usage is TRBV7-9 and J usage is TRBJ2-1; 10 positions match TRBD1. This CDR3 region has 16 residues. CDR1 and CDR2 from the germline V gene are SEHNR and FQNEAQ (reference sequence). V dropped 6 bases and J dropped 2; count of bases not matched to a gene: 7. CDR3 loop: CASRGGQGEPYNEQFF. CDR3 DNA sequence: TGTGCCAGCAGGGGAGGACAGGGGGAACCCTACAATGAGCAGTTCTTC.

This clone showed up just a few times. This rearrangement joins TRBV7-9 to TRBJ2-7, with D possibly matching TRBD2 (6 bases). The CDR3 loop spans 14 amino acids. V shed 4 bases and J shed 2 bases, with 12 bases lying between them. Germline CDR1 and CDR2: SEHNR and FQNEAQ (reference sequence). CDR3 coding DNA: TGTGCCAGCAGCTCAGTGGGCGGGACCTACGAGCAGTACTTC. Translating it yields CASSSVGGTYEQYF. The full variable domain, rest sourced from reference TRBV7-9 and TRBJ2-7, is DTGVSQNPRHKITKRGQNVTFRCDPISEHNRLYWYRQTLGQGPEFLTYFQNEAQLEKSRLLSDRFSAERPKGSFSTLEIQRTEQGDSAMYLCASSSVGGTYEQYFGPGTRLTVT.

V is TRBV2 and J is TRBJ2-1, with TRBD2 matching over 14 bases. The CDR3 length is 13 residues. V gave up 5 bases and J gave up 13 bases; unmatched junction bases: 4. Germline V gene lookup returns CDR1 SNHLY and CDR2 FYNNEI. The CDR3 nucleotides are TGTGCCAGCAGTATGGGACTAGCGGGAGTACAGTTCTTC. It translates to CASSMGLAGVQFF.

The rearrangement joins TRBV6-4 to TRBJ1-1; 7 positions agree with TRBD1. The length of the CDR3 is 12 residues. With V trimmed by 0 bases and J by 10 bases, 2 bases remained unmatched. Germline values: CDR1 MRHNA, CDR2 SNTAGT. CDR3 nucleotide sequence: TGTGCCAGCAGTGACTCGACAGGGATAGCTTTCTTT. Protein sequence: CASSDSTGIAFF.

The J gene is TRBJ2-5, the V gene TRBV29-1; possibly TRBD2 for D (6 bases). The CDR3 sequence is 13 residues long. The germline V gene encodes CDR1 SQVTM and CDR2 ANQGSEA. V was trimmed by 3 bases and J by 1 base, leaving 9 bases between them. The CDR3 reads CSVEGDFQETQYF. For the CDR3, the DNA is TGCAGCGTTGAGGGGGACTTCCAAGAGACCCAGTACTTC.

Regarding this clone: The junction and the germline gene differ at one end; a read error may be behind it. The CDR3 loop is CSVGSHSGANGLTF. In DNA, the CDR3 is TGCAGCGTTGGTTCCCACTCTGGGGCCAACGGCCTGACTTTC. The rearrangement links TRBV29-1 to TRBJ2-6; TRBD1 might be the D (5 bases). Germline lookup yields CDR1 SQVTM and CDR2 ANQGSEA. The CDR3 sequence is 14 residues long.

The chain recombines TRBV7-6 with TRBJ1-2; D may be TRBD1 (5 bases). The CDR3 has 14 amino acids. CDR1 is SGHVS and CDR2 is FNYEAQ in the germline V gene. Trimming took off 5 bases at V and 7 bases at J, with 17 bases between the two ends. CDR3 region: CASSPGGQGTGYTF. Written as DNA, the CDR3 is TGTGCCAGCAGCCCCGGGGGTCAGGGCACTGGCTACACCTTC.